This TCR beta chain came from a study of cytomegalovirus exposure and HLA in healthy donors. Points from the study as a whole: Most sequenced TCRs were rare (though some public TCRs occurred in many donors). In a later analysis, a genetic analysis reported fewer productive-TCR N-insertions in an Asian-associated ancestry cluster than the cohort average. Several of the most significant clusters were apparently associated with common viral pathogens in a later analysis.

13 Jbeta primers and 60 Vbeta primers were used for the PCR. Only in-frame clones appear in the TCRdb table, and some are missing; sequencing was by immunoSEQ multiplex PCR. The sample has about 250,000 clones, 75% to 90% seen once. V was clipped by 6 bases and J by 3 bases; unmatched bases: 3. Looked up from germline, CDR1 is MDHEN and CDR2 is SYDVKM. The CDR3 covers 14 residues. About this clone itself: The target antigen is unknown.

Sequencing used PBMCs. The rearrangement links TRBV28 to TRBJ2-7, with 12 nucleotides matching TRBD2. The origin of this receptor is a girl aged 2 to 10 in good health and CMV-seronegative. The DNA of the CDR3 is TGTGCCAGCAGGACTAGCGGGGGCTTCTACGAGCAGTACTTC. Translation gives CASRTSGGFYEQYF.